This entry concerns a single T cell receptor (beta chain). This specimen belongs to a study of cytomegalovirus exposure and HLA in healthy donors. CDR3 length: 14 amino acids. J was trimmed by 6 bases and V by 8 bases; bases with no gene match: 6. Germline assignment: CDR1 MNHEY and CDR2 SMNVEV (reference sequence). Both 60 Vbeta primers and 13 Jbeta primers went into the PCR. The method was immunoSEQ multiplex PCR; TCRdb's version includes in-frame clones alone and lacks a portion of them. The sample yields 150,000 or so clones, 75% to 85% seen once. The chain joins TRBV27 to TRBJ2-1; TRBD2 matches 11 bases. This receptor was identified in a man in his thirties or forties in good health and CMV-seropositive. Sequencing input: PBMCs. The CDR3 is CASSLAGVGNEQFF. The CDR3 DNA sequence: TGTGCCAGCTCACTAGCGGGAGTGGGCAATGAGCAGTTCTTC.